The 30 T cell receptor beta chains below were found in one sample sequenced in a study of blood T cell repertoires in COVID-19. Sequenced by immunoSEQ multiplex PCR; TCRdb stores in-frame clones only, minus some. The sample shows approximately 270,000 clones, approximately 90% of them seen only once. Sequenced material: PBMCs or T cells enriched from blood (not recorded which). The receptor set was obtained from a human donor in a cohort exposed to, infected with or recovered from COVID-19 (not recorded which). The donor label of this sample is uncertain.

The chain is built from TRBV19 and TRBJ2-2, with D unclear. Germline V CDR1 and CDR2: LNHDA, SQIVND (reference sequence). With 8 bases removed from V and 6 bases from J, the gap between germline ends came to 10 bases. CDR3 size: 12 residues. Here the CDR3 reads CASRDRAGELFF. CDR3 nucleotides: TGTGCCAGTCGTGATCGAGCCGGGGAGCTGTTTTTT.

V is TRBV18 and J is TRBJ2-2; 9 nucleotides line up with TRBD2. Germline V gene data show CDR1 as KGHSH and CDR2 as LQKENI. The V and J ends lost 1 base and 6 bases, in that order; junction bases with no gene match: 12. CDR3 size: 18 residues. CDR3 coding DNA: TGTGCCAGCTCACCACTTGTAACTAGCGGGTCGTGGCCCGGGGAGCTGTTTTTT. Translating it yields CASSPLVTSGSWPGELFF.

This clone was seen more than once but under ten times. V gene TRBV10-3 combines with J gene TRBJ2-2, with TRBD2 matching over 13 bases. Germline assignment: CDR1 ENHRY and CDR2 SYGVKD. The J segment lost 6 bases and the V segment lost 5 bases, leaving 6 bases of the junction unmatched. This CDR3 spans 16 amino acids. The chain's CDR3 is CAISSTSGGASGELFF. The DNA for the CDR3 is TGTGCCATCAGTTCCACTAGCGGGGGGGCCTCCGGGGAGCTGTTTTTT.

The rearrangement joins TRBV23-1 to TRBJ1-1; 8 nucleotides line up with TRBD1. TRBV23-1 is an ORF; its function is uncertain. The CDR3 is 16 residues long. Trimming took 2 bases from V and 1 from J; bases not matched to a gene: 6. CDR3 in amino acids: CASSQPLDRANTEAFF. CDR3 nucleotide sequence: TGCGCCAGCAGTCAACCATTGGACAGGGCGAACACTGAAGCTTTCTTT.

The CDR3 DNA is TGTGCCAGCAGTAGTAGGGGGTCTTACGAGCAGTACTTC. Amino acid sequence: CASSSRGSYEQYF. The J gene is TRBJ2-7, the V gene TRBV6-5; D is possibly TRBD1 (6 bases). The CDR3 is made up of 13 amino acids. From germline, CDR1 is MNHEY and CDR2 SVGAGI. V was shortened by 5 bases and J by 4 bases, with 12 bases between the two germline ends.

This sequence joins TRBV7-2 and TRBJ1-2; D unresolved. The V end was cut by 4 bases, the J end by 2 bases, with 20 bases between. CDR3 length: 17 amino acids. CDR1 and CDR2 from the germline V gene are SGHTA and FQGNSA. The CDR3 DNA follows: TGTGCCAGCAGCTCGAATCGTTTACAGCCTCCGAACTATGGCTACACCTTC. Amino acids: CASSSNRLQPPNYGYTF.

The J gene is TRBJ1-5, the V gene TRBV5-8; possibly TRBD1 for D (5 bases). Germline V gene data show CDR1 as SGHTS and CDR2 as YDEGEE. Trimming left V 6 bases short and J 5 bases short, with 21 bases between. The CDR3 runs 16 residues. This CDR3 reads CASTPPRVQGYQPQHF. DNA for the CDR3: TGTGCCAGCACACCCCCCCGCGTCCAGGGCTATCAGCCCCAGCATTTT.

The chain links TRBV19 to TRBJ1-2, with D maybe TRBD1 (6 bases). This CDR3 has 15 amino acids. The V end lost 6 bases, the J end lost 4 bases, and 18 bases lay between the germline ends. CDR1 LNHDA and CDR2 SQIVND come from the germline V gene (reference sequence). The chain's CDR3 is CASRRGGVAGYGYTF. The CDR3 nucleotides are TGTGCCAGTAGAAGGGGGGGAGTGGCTGGCTATGGCTACACCTTC.

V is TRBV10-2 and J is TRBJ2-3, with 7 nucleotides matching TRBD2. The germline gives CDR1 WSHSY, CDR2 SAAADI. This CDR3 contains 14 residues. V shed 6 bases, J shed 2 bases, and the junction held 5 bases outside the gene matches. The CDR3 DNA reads TGCGCCAGCAGCGGGACTACCATCACAGATACGCAGTATTTT. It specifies CASSGTTITDTQYF.

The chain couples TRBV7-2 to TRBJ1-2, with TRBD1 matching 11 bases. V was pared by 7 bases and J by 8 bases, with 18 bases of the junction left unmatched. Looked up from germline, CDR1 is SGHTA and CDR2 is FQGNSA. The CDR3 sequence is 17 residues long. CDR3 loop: CASTGSVRDRGIHGYTF. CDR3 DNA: TGTGCCAGCACCGGTAGTGTTCGGGACAGGGGGATTCACGGCTACACCTTC. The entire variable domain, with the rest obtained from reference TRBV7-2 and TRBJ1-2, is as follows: GAGVSQSPSNKVTEKGKDVELRCDPISGHTALYWYRQSLGQGLEFLIYFQGNSAPDKSGLPSDRFSAERTGGSVSTLTIQRTQQEDSAVYLCASTGSVRDRGIHGYTFGSGTRLTVV.

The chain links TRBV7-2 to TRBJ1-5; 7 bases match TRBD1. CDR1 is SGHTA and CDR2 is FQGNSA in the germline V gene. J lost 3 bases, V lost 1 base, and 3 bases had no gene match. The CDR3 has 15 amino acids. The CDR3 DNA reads TGTGCCAGCAGCTTAGGGGACAGCCCCAATCAGCCCCAGCATTTT. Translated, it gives CASSLGDSPNQPQHF.

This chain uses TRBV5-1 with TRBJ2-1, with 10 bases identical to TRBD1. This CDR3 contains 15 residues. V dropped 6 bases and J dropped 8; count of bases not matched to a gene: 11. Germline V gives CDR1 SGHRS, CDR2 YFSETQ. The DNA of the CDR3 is TGCGCCAGCACAAGACAGGGGGCTGGCTTGGATGAGCAGTTCTTC. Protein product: CASTRQGAGLDEQFF.

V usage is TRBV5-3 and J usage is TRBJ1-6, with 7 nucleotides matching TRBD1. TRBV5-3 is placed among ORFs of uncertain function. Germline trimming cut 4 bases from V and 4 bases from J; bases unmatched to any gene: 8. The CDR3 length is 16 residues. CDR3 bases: TGTGCCAGAAGCCCAAAGGGACAGAGATATAATTCACCCCTCCACTTT. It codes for CARSPKGQRYNSPLHF.

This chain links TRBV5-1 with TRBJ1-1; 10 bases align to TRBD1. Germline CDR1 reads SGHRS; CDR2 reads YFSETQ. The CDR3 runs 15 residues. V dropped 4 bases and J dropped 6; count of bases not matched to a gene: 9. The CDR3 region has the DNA TGCGCCAGCAGCCCTACTTGGGACAGGGGCCCTGAAGCTTTCTTT. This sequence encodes CASSPTWDRGPEAFF.

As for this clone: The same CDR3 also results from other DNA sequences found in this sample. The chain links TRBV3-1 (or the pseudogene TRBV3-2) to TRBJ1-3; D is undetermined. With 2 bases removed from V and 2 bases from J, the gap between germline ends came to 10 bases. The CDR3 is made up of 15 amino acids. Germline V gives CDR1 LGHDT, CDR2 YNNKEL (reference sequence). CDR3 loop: CASSQSAGTGNTIYF. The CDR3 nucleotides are TGTGCCAGCAGCCAAAGTGCAGGAACTGGAAACACCATATATTTT.

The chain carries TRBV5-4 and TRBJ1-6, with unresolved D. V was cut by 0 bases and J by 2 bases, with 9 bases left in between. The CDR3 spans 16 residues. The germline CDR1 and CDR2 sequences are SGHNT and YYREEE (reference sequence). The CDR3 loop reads CASSLDSYPYNSPLHF. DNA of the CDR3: TGTGCCAGCAGCTTGGACAGCTACCCCTATAATTCACCCCTCCACTTT.

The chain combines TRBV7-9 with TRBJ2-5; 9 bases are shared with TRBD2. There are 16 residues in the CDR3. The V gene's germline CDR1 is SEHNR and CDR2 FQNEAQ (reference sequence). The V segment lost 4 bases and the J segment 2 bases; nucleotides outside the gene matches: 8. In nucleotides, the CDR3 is TGTGCCAGCAGCTCACCCCTAGCGGGGACTCAAGAGACCCAGTACTTC. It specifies CASSSPLAGTQETQYF.

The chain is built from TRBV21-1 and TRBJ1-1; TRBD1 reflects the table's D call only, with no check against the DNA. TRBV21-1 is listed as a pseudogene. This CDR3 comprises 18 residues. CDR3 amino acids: CASMAQGLGQLGNTEAFF. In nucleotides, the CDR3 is TGTGCCAGCATGGCACAGGGGTTAGGCCAACTCGGGAACACTGAAGCTTTCTTT.

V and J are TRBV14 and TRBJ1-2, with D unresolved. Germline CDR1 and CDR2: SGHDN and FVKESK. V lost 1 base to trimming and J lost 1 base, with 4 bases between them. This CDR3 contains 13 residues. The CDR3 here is CASSQAGNYGYTF. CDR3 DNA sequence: TGTGCCAGCAGCCAAGCCGGTAACTATGGCTACACCTTC.

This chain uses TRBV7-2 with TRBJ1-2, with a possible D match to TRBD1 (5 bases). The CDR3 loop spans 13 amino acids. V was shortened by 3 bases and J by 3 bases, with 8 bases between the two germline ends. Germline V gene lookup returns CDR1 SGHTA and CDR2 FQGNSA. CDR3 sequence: CASSLGRDYGYTF. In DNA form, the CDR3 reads TGTGCCAGCAGCTTGGGCAGGGACTATGGCTACACCTTC. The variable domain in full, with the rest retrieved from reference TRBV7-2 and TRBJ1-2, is GAGVSQSPSNKVTEKGKDVELRCDPISGHTALYWYRQSLGQGLEFLIYFQGNSAPDKSGLPSDRFSAERTGGSVSTLTIQRTQQEDSAVYLCASSLGRDYGYTFGSGTRLTVV.

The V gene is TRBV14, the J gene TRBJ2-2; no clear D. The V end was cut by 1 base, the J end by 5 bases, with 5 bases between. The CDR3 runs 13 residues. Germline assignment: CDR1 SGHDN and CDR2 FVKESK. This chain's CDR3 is CASSQVRTGELFF. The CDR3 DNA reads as TGTGCCAGCAGCCAAGTGAGAACCGGGGAGCTGTTTTTT.

The CDR3 coding sequence is TGTGCCAGCAGCGGACCCCCTGGGGGGGCTACAGATACGCAGTATTTT. Its protein product is CASSGPPGGATDTQYF. This chain connects TRBV9 to TRBJ2-3, with a weak D call TRBD2 (7 bases). The CDR3 length is 16 residues. Trimming took 3 bases from V and 3 from J, leaving 17 bases between them. CDR1 SGDLS and CDR2 YYNGEE come from the germline V gene.

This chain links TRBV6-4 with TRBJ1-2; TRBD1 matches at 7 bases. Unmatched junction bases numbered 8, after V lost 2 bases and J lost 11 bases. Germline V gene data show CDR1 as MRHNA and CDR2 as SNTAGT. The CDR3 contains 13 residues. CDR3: CASSDPDRRGYTF. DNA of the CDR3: TGTGCCAGCAGTGACCCGGACAGGCGTGGATACACCTTC.

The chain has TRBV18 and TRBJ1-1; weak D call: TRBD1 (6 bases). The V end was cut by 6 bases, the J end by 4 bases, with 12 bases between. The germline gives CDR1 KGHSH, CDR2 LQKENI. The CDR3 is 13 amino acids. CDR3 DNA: TGTGCCAGCTCGACAGGCGGTATCACTGAAGCTTTCTTT. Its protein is CASSTGGITEAFF.

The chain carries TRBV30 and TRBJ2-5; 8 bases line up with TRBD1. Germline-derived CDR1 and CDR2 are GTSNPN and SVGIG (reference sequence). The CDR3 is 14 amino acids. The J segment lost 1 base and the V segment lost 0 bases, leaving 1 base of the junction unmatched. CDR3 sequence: CAWSVGTGQETQYF. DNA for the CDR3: TGTGCCTGGAGTGTAGGGACAGGCCAAGAGACCCAGTACTTC.

The chain's CDR3 is CASSGADRANTEAFF. CDR3 bases: TGTGCCAGCAGCGGGGCGGACAGGGCGAACACTGAAGCTTTCTTT. The rearrangement links TRBV28 to TRBJ1-1; 8 bases align to TRBD1. Germline CDR1 reads MDHEN; CDR2 reads SYDVKM. V dropped 6 bases and J dropped 1; count of bases not matched to a gene: 7. The CDR3 contains 15 residues.

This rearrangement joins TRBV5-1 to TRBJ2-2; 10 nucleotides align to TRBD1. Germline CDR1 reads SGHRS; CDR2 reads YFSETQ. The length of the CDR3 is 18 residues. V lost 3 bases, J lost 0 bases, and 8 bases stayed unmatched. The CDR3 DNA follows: TGCGCCAGCAGCTCGGGGACAGGGGACCTAACGAACACCGGGGAGCTGTTTTTT. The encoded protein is CASSSGTGDLTNTGELFF.

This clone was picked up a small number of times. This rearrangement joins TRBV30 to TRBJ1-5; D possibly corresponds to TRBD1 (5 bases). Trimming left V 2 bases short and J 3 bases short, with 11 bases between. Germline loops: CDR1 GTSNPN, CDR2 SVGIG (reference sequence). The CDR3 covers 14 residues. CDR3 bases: TGTGCCTGGAGTACCGGGGGGTCCAATCAGCCCCAGCATTTT. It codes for CAWSTGGSNQPQHF.

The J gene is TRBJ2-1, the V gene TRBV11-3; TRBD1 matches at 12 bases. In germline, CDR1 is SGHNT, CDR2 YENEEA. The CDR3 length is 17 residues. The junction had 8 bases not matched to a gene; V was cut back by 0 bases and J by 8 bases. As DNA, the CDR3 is TGTGCCAGCAGCTTAGATAAGGGGACAGGGGGCTGGGATGAGCAGTTCTTC. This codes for CASSLDKGTGGWDEQFF. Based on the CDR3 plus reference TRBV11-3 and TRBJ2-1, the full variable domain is EAGVVQSPRYKIIEKKQPVAFWCNPISGHNTLYWYLQNLGQGPELLIRYENEEAVDDSQLPKDRFSAERLKGVDSTLKIQPAELGDSAVYLCASSLDKGTGGWDEQFFGPGTRLTVL.

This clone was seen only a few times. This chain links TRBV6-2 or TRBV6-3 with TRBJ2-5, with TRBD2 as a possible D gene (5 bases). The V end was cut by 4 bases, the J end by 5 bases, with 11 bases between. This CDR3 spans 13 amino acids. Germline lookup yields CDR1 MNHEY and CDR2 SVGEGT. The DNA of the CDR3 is TGTGCCAGCAGTTCTGGGGAGACGGAGACCCAGTACTTC. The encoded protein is CASSSGETETQYF.